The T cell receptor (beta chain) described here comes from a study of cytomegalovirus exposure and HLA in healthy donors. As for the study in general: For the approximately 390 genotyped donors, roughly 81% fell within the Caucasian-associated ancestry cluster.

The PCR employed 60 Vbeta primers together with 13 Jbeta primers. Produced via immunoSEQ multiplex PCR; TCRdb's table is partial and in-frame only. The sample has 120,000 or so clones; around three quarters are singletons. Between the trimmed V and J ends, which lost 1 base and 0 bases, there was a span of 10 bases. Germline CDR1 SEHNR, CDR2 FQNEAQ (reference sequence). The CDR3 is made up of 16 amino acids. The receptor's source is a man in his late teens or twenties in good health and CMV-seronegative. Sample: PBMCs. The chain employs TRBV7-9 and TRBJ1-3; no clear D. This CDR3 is CASSLVLSGSGNTIYF. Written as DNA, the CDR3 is TGTGCCAGCAGCTTAGTGCTGAGTGGCTCTGGAAACACCATATATTTT.